The subject of this entry is one TCR beta chain. This record comes from a study of cytomegalovirus exposure and HLA in healthy donors. The CDR3 runs 16 residues. With V trimmed by 3 bases and J by 4 bases, 7 bases remained unmatched. Germline-derived CDR1 and CDR2 are SGHRS and YFSETQ. Amplification used 60 Vbeta primers and 13 Jbeta primers. Some clones are missing from TCRdb's copy, which holds only in-frame ones; the method was immunoSEQ multiplex PCR. The sample lists some 120,000 clones, over 60% occurring once. The rearrangement links TRBV5-1 to TRBJ2-6; TRBD1 agrees at 7 bases. The origin of this receptor is a man younger than 35 in good health and CMV-seronegative. The sequenced sample consisted of PBMCs. This CDR3 is CASSSGDRAGANVLTF. The CDR3 nucleotides are TGCGCCAGCAGCTCCGGAGACAGGGCCGGGGCCAACGTCCTGACTTTC.